These T cell receptor beta chains were read from a single sample in a study of cytomegalovirus exposure and HLA in healthy donors. Repertoires were generated with immunoSEQ multiplex PCR, while TCRdb's copy carries only in-frame clones and drops some. This specimen shows approximately 80,000 clones; the ten leading clones hold about 1.1%. Sequenced: PBMCs. Receptors were obtained from a woman in her twenties or thirties in good health and CMV-seronegative. Both conserved end residues are part of each CDR3. The D gene is left open where the match is weak.

V: TRBV27
D: NA
J: TRBJ2-7
length: 13
CDR3: CASRGLLRNEQYF
DNA: TGTGCCAGCAGGGGACTTCTGCGGAACGAGCAGTACTTC

V: TRBV7-9
D: NA
J: TRBJ2-1
length: 16
CDR3: CASSLAIPGIDNEQFF
DNA: TGTGCCAGCAGCTTAGCGATTCCAGGGATTGACAATGAGCAGTTCTTC

V: TRBV6-1
D: NA
J: TRBJ1-2
length: 12
CDR3: CASSDRVYGYTF
DNA: TGTGCCAGCAGTGACAGGGTGTATGGCTACACCTTC

V: TRBV5-5
D: NA
J: TRBJ1-6
length: 17
CDR3: CASSHVPGPPTHSPLHF
DNA: TGTGCCAGCAGTCACGTACCGGGTCCCCCAACCCATTCACCCCTCCACTTT

V: TRBV6-5
D: NA
J: TRBJ2-3
length: 13
CDR3: CASMGSLADTQYF
DNA: TGTGCCAGCATGGGTAGCTTGGCAGATACGCAGTATTTT

V: TRBV5-6
D: NA
J: TRBJ1-3
length: 14
CDR3: CASNQGSSGNTIYF
DNA: TGTGCCAGCAATCAGGGATCCTCTGGAAACACCATATATTTT

V: TRBV4-1
D: TRBD1
J: TRBJ2-3
length: 15
CDR3: CASSPQDRGTDTQYF
DNA: TGCGCCAGCAGCCCACAGGACAGGGGCACAGATACGCAGTATTTT

V: TRBV4-1
D: NA
J: TRBJ2-2
length: 17
CDR3: CASSQSILLLQTGELFF
DNA: TGCGCCAGCAGCCAAAGTATTCTCCTGTTACAGACCGGGGAGCTGTTTTTT

V: TRBV7-2
D: NA
J: TRBJ2-5
length: 14
CDR3: CASSLGPGGETQYF
DNA: TGTGCCAGCAGCTTAGGGCCGGGTGGAGAGACCCAGTACTTC

V: TRBV28
D: TRBD1
J: TRBJ1-3
length: 14
CDR3: CASRPQGSGNTIYF
DNA: TGTGCCAGCAGGCCACAGGGGTCTGGAAACACCATATATTTT

V: TRBV5-1
D: TRBD2
J: TRBJ2-1
length: 16
CDR3: CASTVTSGSSYNEQFF
DNA: TGCGCCAGCACCGTGACTAGCGGGAGCTCCTACAATGAGCAGTTCTTC

V: TRBV27
D: NA
J: TRBJ1-6
length: 13
CDR3: CASRWGGDSPLHF
DNA: TGTGCCAGCAGGTGGGGCGGCGATTCACCCCTCCACTTT

V: TRBV11-2
D: NA
J: TRBJ1-6
length: 15
CDR3: CASSSAAGDNSPLHF
DNA: TGTGCCAGCAGCTCAGCTGCAGGCGATAATTCACCCCTCCACTTT

V: TRBV7-2
D: TRBD2
J: TRBJ2-1
length: 15
CDR3: CASSSLAGSYNEQFF
DNA: TGTGCCAGCAGTTCTCTAGCGGGGTCCTACAATGAGCAGTTCTTC

V: TRBV6-5
D: TRBD1
J: TRBJ1-2
length: 15
CDR3: CASSAGVGQGFGYTF
DNA: TGTGCCAGCAGTGCCGGCGTAGGACAGGGTTTTGGCTACACCTTC

V: TRBV4-2
D: TRBD1
J: TRBJ1-1
length: 15
CDR3: CASSHEGTGSTEAFF
DNA: TGTGCCAGCAGCCACGAGGGGACAGGGAGCACTGAAGCTTTCTTT

V: TRBV6-6
D: NA
J: TRBJ1-3
length: 16
CDR3: CASSYGRLKSGNTIYF
DNA: TGTGCCAGCAGTTACGGCAGACTGAAATCTGGAAACACCATATATTTT

V: TRBV7-9
D: TRBD1
J: TRBJ1-2
length: 14
CDR3: CASSWGQGYYGYTF
DNA: TGTGCCAGCAGCTGGGGACAGGGGTACTATGGCTACACCTTC

V: TRBV6-1
D: TRBD1
J: TRBJ1-1
length: 16
CDR3: CASSVSTGVGNTEAFF
DNA: TGTGCCAGCAGTGTAAGCACAGGGGTGGGAAACACTGAAGCTTTCTTT

V: TRBV7-9
D: NA
J: TRBJ1-3
length: 15
CDR3: CASSLDRVSGNTIYF
DNA: TGTGCCAGCAGCTTGGACAGAGTCTCTGGAAACACCATATATTTT

V: TRBV7-9
D: NA
J: TRBJ2-3
length: 16
CDR3: CASSLPRLGTTDTQYF
DNA: TGTGCCAGCAGTCTACCCAGACTAGGGACCACAGATACGCAGTATTTT

V: TRBV2
D: NA
J: TRBJ2-1
length: 15
CDR3: CASEGRTSSYNEQFF
DNA: TGTGCCAGCGAAGGACGGACAAGCTCCTACAATGAGCAGTTCTTC

V: TRBV7-9
D: NA
J: TRBJ1-1
length: 15
CDR3: CASSSSGTTGTEAFF
DNA: TGTGCCAGCAGCTCCTCCGGGACAACGGGCACTGAAGCTTTCTTT

V: TRBV5-1
D: NA
J: TRBJ1-1
length: 15
CDR3: CASRLSGTPNTEAFF
DNA: TGCGCCAGCAGATTATCCGGGACACCGAACACTGAAGCTTTCTTT

V: TRBV2
D: TRBD2
J: TRBJ2-7
length: 14
CDR3: CASKRLAVLGEQYF
DNA: TGTGCCAGCAAAAGACTAGCAGTCCTCGGCGAGCAGTACTTC

V: TRBV30
D: NA
J: TRBJ1-2
length: 11
CDR3: CASEISYGYTF
DNA: TGTGCCTCCGAGATCTCTTATGGCTACACCTTC

V: TRBV2
D: NA
J: TRBJ1-1
length: 14
CDR3: CASSRNRANTEAFF
DNA: TGTGCCAGCAGTCGGAACAGGGCGAACACTGAAGCTTTCTTT

V: TRBV7-2
D: TRBD1
J: TRBJ1-6
length: 15
CDR3: CASSTNDRGNSPLHF
DNA: TGTGCCAGCAGCACAAACGACAGGGGCAATTCACCCCTCCACTTT

V: TRBV20-1
D: NA
J: TRBJ2-7
length: 11
CDR3: CSALADYEQYF
DNA: TGCAGTGCTTTAGCGGACTACGAGCAGTACTTC

V: TRBV19
D: NA
J: TRBJ1-5
length: 15
CDR3: CASRVSEVSNQPQHF
DNA: TGTGCCAGTAGGGTTTCGGAGGTTAGCAATCAGCCCCAGCATTTT

V: TRBV5-6
D: TRBD1
J: TRBJ2-7
length: 16
CDR3: CASSPLGQAKSYEQYF
DNA: TGTGCCAGCAGCCCACTCGGACAGGCGAAGTCCTACGAGCAGTACTTC

V: TRBV30
D: NA
J: TRBJ2-7
length: 13
CDR3: CAWSAGGNFEQYF
DNA: TGTGCCTGGAGTGCAGGGGGGAACTTCGAGCAGTACTTC

V: TRBV19
D: NA
J: TRBJ2-1
length: 15
CDR3: CATSLGGPGYNEQFF
DNA: TGTGCCACCTCCCTCGGGGGGCCTGGCTACAATGAGCAGTTCTTC

V: TRBV30
D: NA
J: TRBJ1-4
length: 13
CDR3: CAWSPATNEKLFF
DNA: TGTGCCTGGAGCCCGGCAACTAATGAAAAACTGTTTTTT

V: TRBV5-6
D: NA
J: TRBJ1-2
length: 14
CDR3: CASSLGLPLGGYTF
DNA: TGTGCCAGCAGCCTGGGACTACCCCTTGGTGGCTACACCTTC

V: TRBV6-5
D: NA
J: TRBJ1-3
length: 14
CDR3: CASSPRQIGNTIYF
DNA: TGTGCCAGCAGCCCGAGACAGATTGGAAACACCATATATTTT

V: TRBV18
D: TRBD2
J: TRBJ2-3
length: 15
CDR3: CASSRTSGPTDTQYF
DNA: TGTGCCAGCTCCCGGACTAGCGGCCCCACAGATACGCAGTATTTT

V: TRBV4-1
D: NA
J: TRBJ1-6
length: 18
CDR3: CASSLRDRLDRNNSPLHF
DNA: TGCGCCAGCAGCCTACGCGACAGACTTGACAGAAATAATTCACCCCTCCACTTT

V: TRBV7-9
D: TRBD1
J: TRBJ1-2
length: 14
CDR3: CASSPGQGYYGYTF
DNA: TGTGCCAGCAGCCCCGGACAGGGGTACTATGGCTACACCTTC

V: TRBV7-9
D: TRBD1
J: TRBJ1-4
length: 15
CDR3: CASSLDRTGGEKLFF
DNA: TGTGCCAGCAGCTTAGATCGGACAGGGGGAGAAAAACTGTTTTTT

V: TRBV30
D: TRBD2
J: TRBJ2-6
length: 17
CDR3: CALKVTSGRPGANVLTF
DNA: TGTGCCTTGAAGGTCACTAGCGGGAGACCTGGGGCCAACGTCCTGACTTTC

V: TRBV2
D: NA
J: TRBJ2-7
length: 12
CDR3: CASRGQPYEQYF
DNA: TGTGCCAGCCGTGGGCAACCTTACGAGCAGTACTTC

V: TRBV28
D: TRBD1
J: TRBJ2-7
length: 13
CDR3: CASRPGGRGEQYF
DNA: TGTGCCAGCAGGCCAGGGGGCAGGGGCGAGCAGTACTTC

V: TRBV30
D: NA
J: TRBJ2-7
length: 15
CDR3: CAWSRGQTVSYEQYF
DNA: TGTGCCTGGAGCCGTGGACAGACCGTCTCCTACGAGCAGTACTTC

V: TRBV19
D: TRBD1
J: TRBJ1-1
length: 15
CDR3: CASSLTGSRSTEAFF
DNA: TGTGCCAGTAGCTTGACAGGGTCAAGGAGCACTGAAGCTTTCTTT

V: TRBV7-9
D: TRBD2
J: TRBJ2-7
length: 14
CDR3: CASRPTSGMDEQYF
DNA: TGTGCCAGCAGACCAACTAGCGGGATGGACGAGCAGTACTTC

V: TRBV25-1
D: TRBD1
J: TRBJ2-7
length: 15
CDR3: CASSDHTGTAYEQYF
DNA: TGTGCCAGCAGTGACCATACCGGGACAGCCTACGAGCAGTACTTC

V: TRBV30
D: NA
J: TRBJ1-2
length: 13
CDR3: CAWNPGVKDGYTF
DNA: TGTGCCTGGAATCCAGGGGTTAAGGATGGCTACACCTTC

V: TRBV29-1
D: TRBD1
J: TRBJ1-2
length: 11
CDR3: CSAQGAEGYTF
DNA: TGCAGCGCCCAGGGGGCGGAAGGCTACACCTTC

V: TRBV5-6
D: TRBD1
J: TRBJ1-1
length: 16
CDR3: CASSPDPTGRNTEAFF
DNA: TGTGCCAGCAGCCCAGACCCGACAGGGAGGAACACTGAAGCTTTCTTT

V: TRBV30
D: NA
J: TRBJ2-7
length: 15
CDR3: CAGSPPGPSAYEQYF
DNA: TGTGCCGGGAGTCCTCCAGGGCCCTCGGCGTACGAGCAGTACTTC

V: TRBV6-6
D: NA
J: TRBJ2-7
length: 11
CDR3: CASSSSDEQYF
DNA: TGTGCCAGCAGCTCCAGCGACGAGCAGTACTTC

V: TRBV11-2
D: TRBD2
J: TRBJ2-7
length: 14
CDR3: CASSLSGGALAQYF
DNA: TGTGCCAGCAGCCTTAGCGGGGGGGCCCTCGCGCAGTACTTC

V: TRBV4-1
D: NA
J: TRBJ1-1
length: 15
CDR3: CASSQEAAVNTEAFF
DNA: TGCGCCAGCAGCCAAGAAGCTGCGGTGAACACTGAAGCTTTCTTT

V: TRBV10-2
D: TRBD2
J: TRBJ2-5
length: 14
CDR3: CASKTAGGHVSQYF
DNA: TGCGCCAGCAAAACGGCGGGGGGGCATGTGTCCCAGTACTTC

V: TRBV4-1
D: NA
J: TRBJ2-4
length: 13
CDR3: CASSLRQENIQYF
DNA: TGCGCCAGCAGCTTAAGACAGGAAAACATTCAGTACTTC